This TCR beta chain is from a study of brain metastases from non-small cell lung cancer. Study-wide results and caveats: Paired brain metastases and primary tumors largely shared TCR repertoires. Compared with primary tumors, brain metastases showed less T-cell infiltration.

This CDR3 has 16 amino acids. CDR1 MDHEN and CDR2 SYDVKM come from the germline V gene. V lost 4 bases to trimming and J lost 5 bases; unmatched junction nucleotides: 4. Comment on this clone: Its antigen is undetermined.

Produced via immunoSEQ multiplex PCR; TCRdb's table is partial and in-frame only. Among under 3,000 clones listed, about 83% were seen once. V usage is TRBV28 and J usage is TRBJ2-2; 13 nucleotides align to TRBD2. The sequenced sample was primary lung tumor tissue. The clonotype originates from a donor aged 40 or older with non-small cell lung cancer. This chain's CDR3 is CASSSPGLAGTGELFF. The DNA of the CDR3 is TGTGCCAGCAGTTCTCCGGGACTAGCGGGAACCGGGGAGCTGTTTTTT.